Listed here are 24 T cell receptor beta chains from one sample, sequenced in a study of T-cell reconstitution after alpha-beta-depleted transplantation in children. Unique molecular identifiers were used in preparing the TCRbeta library. TCRdb re-analysed the PCR reads in MiXCR, keeping a single row per CDR3 protein. The data show 240,000 or so distinct CDR3 sequences, about 12% seen once. Sequencing used PBMCs from the stem cell graft donor, obtained from the stem cell graft. Receptors originate from a human donor who donated a stem cell graft to a child with acute lymphoblastic leukemia.

The V and J genes are TRBV5-1 and TRBJ2-6, with D possibly TRBD1 on 6 matching bases. Germline-derived CDR1 and CDR2 are SGHRS and YFSETQ. The CDR3 is made up of 19 amino acids. The V and J ends lost 1 base and 0 bases respectively, with 17 bases between them. The CDR3 DNA reads as TGCGCCAGCAGCTTGCAGGCTCAGGGGAGATTCTCTGGGGCCAACGTCCTGACTTTC. It encodes CASSLQAQGRFSGANVLTF.

This clonotype has at least ten counts. The chain couples TRBV27 to TRBJ2-1; D not resolved. V was clipped by 4 bases and J by 2 bases, with 12 bases between them. This CDR3 spans 15 amino acids. CDR1 and CDR2 (germline): MNHEY, SMNVEV (reference sequence). CDR3 sequence: CASSSLRPTYNEQFF. The CDR3 DNA sequence: TGTGCCAGCAGTTCCCTACGGCCTACCTACAATGAGCAGTTCTTC.

This clonotype was seen at least ten times. The V gene is TRBV2, the J gene TRBJ2-7, with TRBD2 matching 12 bases. CDR3 length: 16 amino acids. V shed 8 bases, J shed 2 bases, and the junction held 10 bases outside the gene matches. Germline assignment: CDR1 SNHLY and CDR2 FYNNEI. The CDR3 region has the DNA TGTGCCAGCCCTGGACTAGCGGGAAGGGGCCCCTACGAGCAGTACTTC. Translation gives CASPGLAGRGPYEQYF.

This clonotype was counted ten times or more. The V and J genes are TRBV5-1 and TRBJ2-7, with 15 bases identical to TRBD2. Germline assignment: CDR1 SGHRS and CDR2 YFSETQ. After removal of 4 bases from V and 1 base from J, the junction contained 3 bases not matched to a gene. The CDR3 sequence is 16 residues long. DNA for the CDR3: TGCGCCAGCAGCAGAGGACTAGCGGGAGGGTCCTACGAGCAGTACTTC. It yields the protein CASSRGLAGGSYEQYF.

In its sample, this clonotype was seen a few times. The chain links TRBV7-9 to TRBJ2-4; D is possibly TRBD2 (6 bases). V was shortened by 4 bases and J by 3 bases, with 13 bases between the two germline ends. CDR3 size: 15 residues. CDR1 is SEHNR, CDR2 FQNEAQ, per germline (reference sequence). The CDR3 coding sequence is TGTGCCAGCAGCTCCCCGCGGGATGACAAAAACATTCAGTACTTC. This codes for CASSSPRDDKNIQYF.

The table lists this clonotype with many counts. The chain recombines TRBV7-2 with TRBJ1-6; D is unresolved. CDR1 and CDR2 from the germline V gene are SGHTA and FQGNSA. This CDR3 has 16 residues. Trimming cost V 0 bases and J 0 bases, with 6 bases left between them. CDR3 amino acids: CASSLARSSYNSPLHF. The CDR3, as DNA: TGTGCCAGCAGCTTAGCAAGGAGCTCCTATAATTCACCCCTCCACTTT.

In this sample, this clonotype turned up many times. The chain employs TRBV5-1 and TRBJ1-5, with D perhaps TRBD1 (5 bases). The CDR3 has 14 residues. The V end lost 3 bases, the J end lost 1 base, and 8 bases lay between the germline ends. Germline loops: CDR1 SGHRS, CDR2 YFSETQ. CDR3 bases: TGCGCCAGCAGCTCCGGGGGAAGCAATCAGCCCCAGCATTTT. This gives the protein CASSSGGSNQPQHF. Together with reference TRBV5-1 and TRBJ1-5, the CDR3 gives the full variable domain: KAGVTQTPRYLIKTRGQQVTLSCSPISGHRSVSWYQQTPGQGLQFLFEYFSETQRNKGNFPGRFSGRQFSNSRSEMNVSTLELGDSALYLCASSSGGSNQPQHFGDGTRLSIL.

This clonotype was seen ten or more times. This chain connects TRBV7-9 to TRBJ2-7, with TRBD1 matching 9 bases. This CDR3 is built from 15 residues. Germline loops: CDR1 SEHNR, CDR2 FQNEAQ (reference sequence). J lost 3 bases, V lost 5 bases, and 8 bases had no gene match. This CDR3 is CASSLAPGQGYEQYF. The CDR3 nucleotides are TGTGCCAGCAGCCTCGCACCGGGACAGGGCTACGAGCAGTACTTC.

Notes on this clonotype: This may come from a read error, since a much larger clone is one base off. V and J are TRBV9 and TRBJ2-6, with D perhaps TRBD1 (5 bases). The CDR3 sequence is 14 residues long. Germline V lookup: CDR1 SGDLS, CDR2 YYNGEE. The CDR3 sequence: CASSPGPGANGLTF. CDR3 sequence (DNA): TGTGCCAGCAGCCCAGGGCCTGGGGCCAACGGCCTGACTTTC.

This clonotype has ten or more counts. The CDR3 nucleotides read TGTGCCAGCAGCCCCAGCGAAGCGGCCAAAAACATTCAGTACTTC. Translating gives CASSPSEAAKNIQYF. The chain employs TRBV7-9 and TRBJ2-4; D ambiguous. Germline CDR1 and CDR2: SEHNR and FQNEAQ (reference sequence). Trimming pared 5 bases from V and 1 base from J, leaving 12 bases between. The CDR3 is 15 amino acids.

This clonotype was detected only a few times. V is TRBV20-1 and J is TRBJ2-6; no definite D call. Germline V lookup: CDR1 DFQATT, CDR2 SNEGSKA (reference sequence). The CDR3 has 16 residues. Trimming left V 5 bases short and J 1 base short, with 15 bases between. The CDR3 region has the DNA TGCAGTGCTGACCCCTCCCCTGGATCTGGGGCCAACGTCCTGACTTTC. It codes for CSADPSPGSGANVLTF.

As regards this clonotype: This may arise from a read error, as a much more abundant clone is one base away. The chain is built from TRBV18 and TRBJ2-3; a weak D match, TRBD1 (5 bases). This CDR3 is 20 amino acids long. Trimming removed 8 bases from V and 2 bases from J, with 32 bases in between. Per the germline V gene, CDR1 is KGHSH and CDR2 is LQKENI. The CDR3 reads CASPAPLFPDTSDNTDTQYF. The DNA for the CDR3 is TGTGCCAGCCCAGCCCCGTTGTTCCCCGACACCTCGGACAACACAGATACGCAGTATTTT.

This clonotype was found a few times. The rearrangement links TRBV6-1 to TRBJ2-7, with D unclear. Trimming took 8 bases from V and 0 from J, leaving 17 bases between them. This CDR3 is built from 15 residues. Germline V gene lookup returns CDR1 MNHNS and CDR2 SASEGT. CDR3 DNA: TGTGCCAGCTCAAGAGTGGCCTCGAGCTCCTACGAGCAGTACTTC. Amino acid sequence: CASSRVASSSYEQYF.

This clonotype came up many times. The genes are TRBV20-1 and TRBJ2-4; D gene unclear. This CDR3 is 15 amino acids long. Germline CDR1 is DFQATT and CDR2 is SNEGSKA (reference sequence). The germline V and J ends were trimmed by 3 bases and 1 base, with 13 bases remaining between them. Written as DNA, the CDR3 is TGCAGTGCTAGGTCCAGATTGGAGGCCAAAAACATTCAGTACTTC. Encoded protein: CSARSRLEAKNIQYF.

This clonotype was counted ten times or more. The V and J genes are TRBV6-1 and TRBJ2-5, with 7 bases matching TRBD2. From germline, CDR1 is MNHNS and CDR2 SASEGT. V lost 9 bases, J lost 5 bases, and 15 bases stayed unmatched. This CDR3 comprises 15 residues. In DNA, the CDR3 is TGTGCCAGTATCCCCCGGGCTAGCGGTGGGGAGACCCAGTACTTC. Its protein product is CASIPRASGGETQYF.

The sample holds many counts of this clonotype. This chain connects TRBV11-2 to TRBJ1-3; 7 bases align to TRBD1. Trimming cost V 4 bases and J 0 bases; bases outside gene matches: 12. The CDR3 totals 18 residues. In germline, CDR1 is SGHAT, CDR2 FQNNGV. CDR3 in DNA: TGTGCCAGCAGCTCAACCCTTACAGGGGCTCGCTCTGGAAACACCATATATTTT. It translates to CASSSTLTGARSGNTIYF.

In this sample, this clonotype turned up many times. The chain recombines TRBV27 with TRBJ1-2; unclear D gene. Germline V gene data show CDR1 as MNHEY and CDR2 as SMNVEV (reference sequence). Trimming stripped 9 bases from V and 2 bases from J, with 16 bases between. The CDR3 extends over 14 amino acids. CDR3 loop: CASTTFGKNYGYTF. The CDR3 DNA is TGTGCCAGTACTACTTTTGGGAAAAACTATGGCTACACCTTC.

This clonotype was counted many times. The rearrangement links TRBV20-1 to TRBJ2-7; no clear D. The germline gives CDR1 DFQATT, CDR2 SNEGSKA (reference sequence). V lost 7 bases and J lost 9, with 22 bases in between. This CDR3 is 13 amino acids long. CDR3 coding DNA: TGCAGTGGACAATCGCCATTGCGTCCAGGGCAGTACTTC. This codes for CSGQSPLRPGQYF.

This clonotype was counted at least ten times. The rearrangement uses TRBV20-1 and TRBJ2-2; D gene uncertain. Between the trimmed V and J ends, which lost 8 bases and 0 bases, there was a span of 10 bases. Germline CDR1 is DFQATT and CDR2 is SNEGSKA (reference sequence). The CDR3 contains 13 residues. CDR3 sequence (DNA): TGCAGTTTAGTGAGTCCGAACACCGGGGAGCTGTTTTTT. Its translation is CSLVSPNTGELFF.

This clonotype showed up many times. The chain recombines TRBV20-1 with TRBJ1-1; TRBD1 is a possible D gene (6 bases). Trimming took 0 bases from V and 3 from J, leaving 14 bases between them. The CDR3 is 15 residues long. Germline lookup yields CDR1 DFQATT and CDR2 SNEGSKA (reference sequence). Here the CDR3 reads CSARDPTGWDTEAFF. The CDR3 bases are TGCAGTGCTAGAGATCCCACAGGGTGGGACACTGAAGCTTTCTTT.

This clonotype was counted at least ten times. DNA of the CDR3: TGCGCCAGCAGCACGATGGGGAACCTCGAAGAGACCCAGTACTTC. As protein: CASSTMGNLEETQYF. The genes are TRBV5-1 and TRBJ2-5; D is unclear. Trimming pared 4 bases from V and 3 bases from J, leaving 16 bases between. There are 15 residues in the CDR3. CDR1 is SGHRS and CDR2 is YFSETQ in the germline V gene.

This clonotype was recorded many times. The chain uses TRBV12-3 or TRBV12-4 and TRBJ1-3, with TRBD1 identical over 9 bases. This CDR3 region has 15 residues. V trimming: 3 bases; J trimming: 2 bases; junction bases outside the gene matches: 2. The CDR3 reads CASSLGQGAGNTIYF. CDR3 DNA: TGTGCCAGCAGTTTGGGACAGGGTGCTGGAAACACCATATATTTT.

This clonotype was seen repeatedly, ten times or more. The chain uses TRBV12-3 or TRBV12-4 and TRBJ1-5, with D tentatively TRBD1 (6 bases). The V and J ends lost 3 bases and 2 bases respectively, with 14 bases between them. This CDR3 has 16 amino acids. CDR3 sequence: CASSFKGGRGNQPQHF. Written as DNA, the CDR3 is TGTGCCAGCAGTTTTAAAGGGGGGCGAGGCAATCAGCCCCAGCATTTT.

This clonotype occurred many times. J is TRBJ2-3 and V is TRBV4-3, with 9 bases identical to TRBD2. Germline lookup yields CDR1 LGHNA and CDR2 YSLEER. Trimming took 6 bases from V and 5 from J; bases not matched to a gene: 9. The CDR3 covers 15 residues. In nucleotides, the CDR3 is TGCGCCAGCAGTCACGGGACTAGCTCTGGAGATACGCAGTATTTT. It is translated as CASSHGTSSGDTQYF.